This TCR beta chain was sequenced during a study of T cell repertoires and leukemia-associated antigens. The overall study: Effective reads per sample ranged from about 3.3 to 5.5 million.

The CD3+ T cells first had an overnight rest without serum. TCRdb recomputed calls from the 5' RACE reads with MiXCR, one row per CDR3 protein. This table holds more than 12,000 distinct CDR3 sequences, more than 30% found once. The CDR3 is 16 residues long. Trimming removed 7 bases from V and 2 bases from J, with 18 bases in between. In germline, CDR1 is MDHEN, CDR2 SYDVKM. Whole-study findings and limits: No direct test of specificity or function was done for expanded clones. No significant group difference appeared in Vbeta, Jbeta or VDJ counts.

This clonotype counts as medium-sized. No antigen is known for it. The sequence was obtained from a female donor in good health. The chain is built from TRBV28 and TRBJ1-5, with D possibly matching TRBD1 (6 bases). Sequenced material: CD3+ T cells sorted from blood and cultured. The CDR3 coding sequence is TGTGCCAGCATCCTGGGGAAGGGGGAGGGCAATCAGCCCCAGCATTTT. Translated, it gives CASILGKGEGNQPQHF.